The present entry profiles one T cell receptor (beta chain) with its context. One junction end does not reproduce the germline sequence, and a read error may be involved. The sample originates from a study of blood T cell repertoires in COVID-19. The CDR3 spans 17 residues. Looked up from germline, CDR1 is SSHAT and CDR2 is FNYEAQ (reference sequence). Method: immunoSEQ multiplex PCR; TCRdb's copy keeps in-frame clones and lacks some. The repertoire consists of approximately 89,000 clones, with under 85% occurring once and the leading ten covering less than 25%. The chain joins TRBV7-7 to TRBJ2-2; no firm D call. The specimen sequenced was peripheral blood. The receptor comes from a man between 70 and 80 years old with acute or convalescent COVID-19. Here the CDR3 reads CASSLQAANANTGELFF. The CDR3 DNA is TGTGCTAGCAGCTTACAAGCAGCGAACGCGAACACCGGGGAGCTGTTTTTT.